This TCR beta chain was recorded in a study of T-cell memory formation after mild COVID-19. Study-wide context: Largely, the TCR clusters proved donor specific.

TCRdb analysed the 5' RACE reads with MiXCR anew, one entry per CDR3 protein. Among roughly 250,000 distinct CDR3 sequences listed, roughly 15% were seen once. What was sequenced was PBMCs or a T cell subset sorted from them (not recorded which). This sequence was found in a man aged 18 to 30 who had mild COVID-19 (a few samples of this study predate the infection). Cell type and time point are not known.

The CDR3 loop is CASSVAPSQPQHF. DNA of the CDR3: TGTGCCAGCAGCGTAGCTCCGAGTCAGCCCCAGCATTTT. The V and J genes are TRBV9 and TRBJ1-5, with D uncertain. Trimming removed 0 bases at V and 6 bases at J, with 7 bases between. CDR1 is SGDLS, CDR2 YYNGEE, per germline. The CDR3 contains 13 residues.